These 18 T cell receptor beta chains were sequenced from one sample in a study of molecular identifiers for immune sequencing clone quantification (dated by TCRdb to the late 2010s). Library creation used PCR. Sequencing was performed on an Illumina HiSeq 4000. TCRdb reprocessing: public reads trimmed at Q25 with fastp, clones called with MiXCR, in-frame beta chains kept. When rows share a CDR3 protein, they turn into one entry using the most common DNA and genes. This sample is represented by approximately 550,000 distinct CDR3 sequences; about a fifth of them were singletons. The ten largest clonotypes hold 0.7% to 0.95% of the sample. Sequences were obtained from naive CD8+ T cells from blood, with Jurkat cell RNA spiked in. The sample's cell subset or site label, decoded: FACS-sorted CD8+CD4-CCR7+CD45RA+ naive T cells. These receptor sequences come from a human donor in good health. Some libraries in this study had Jurkat cell RNA spiked in.

The V and J genes are TRBV5-5 and TRBJ2-7; D is possibly TRBD1 (6 bases). Germline CDR1 and CDR2: SGHKS and YYEKEE (reference sequence). The CDR3 has 14 residues. V was pared by 2 bases and J by 2 bases, with 11 bases between. The CDR3 DNA reads as TGTGCCAGCAGCTTTGTGGGACAAGCCTACGAGCAGTACTTC. Encoded protein: CASSFVGQAYEQYF.

The V and J genes are TRBV28 and TRBJ2-1; 8 bases fit TRBD2. With 4 bases clipped from V and 5 bases from J, the junction kept 4 bases outside the gene matches. Germline V gene data show CDR1 as MDHEN and CDR2 as SYDVKM. CDR3 length: 14 residues. Written as DNA, the CDR3 is TGTGCCAGCAGTTACGGGAGGGTGGACAATGAGCAGTTCTTC. This encodes CASSYGRVDNEQFF.

A remark on this clonotype: A much larger clone lies a single base off, so this may be a read error. The chain uses TRBV19 and TRBJ1-2, with 7 bases lining up with TRBD1. The CDR3 has 16 residues. The germline gives CDR1 LNHDA, CDR2 SQIVND (reference sequence). Trimming cost V 5 bases and J 6 bases; bases outside gene matches: 15. The CDR3 nucleotides are TGTGCCAGTAGTCTAATCCACGGTGAAGGGGGCAATGGCTACACCTTC. Its translation: CASSLIHGEGGNGYTF.

Notes on this clonotype: This CDR3 fails to terminate in the conserved phenylalanine or tryptophan, so it likely reflects a read error. This chain joins TRBV6-2 or TRBV6-3 and TRBJ1-1; D is ambiguous. The CDR3 length is 17 residues. Germline lookup yields CDR1 MNHEY and CDR2 SVGEGT. Trimming removed 6 bases at V and 4 bases at J, with 24 bases between. CDR3: CASSPAGFLSSGTEAFS. The CDR3 nucleotides read TGTGCCAGCAGCCCGGCGGGTTTCTTGTCCTCGGGCACTGAAGCTTTCTCT.

The rearrangement joins TRBV4-3 to TRBJ2-7; D not certain. CDR1 and CDR2 (germline): LGHNA, YSLEER. The CDR3 covers 16 residues. With 0 bases removed from V and 2 bases from J, the gap between germline ends came to 14 bases. The CDR3 bases are TGCGCCAGCAGCCAAGATCATTTCGGCCGAGCCTACGAGCAGTACTTC. Amino acids: CASSQDHFGRAYEQYF.

Details on this clonotype: A single base is all that separates this from a far larger clone, so a read error is likely. J is TRBJ2-7 and V is TRBV28; TRBD1 matches at 11 bases. V was pared by 8 bases and J by 3 bases, with 6 bases of the junction left unmatched. The germline gives CDR1 MDHEN, CDR2 SYDVKM. There are 14 residues in the CDR3. Here the CDR3 reads CASGLGTGGYEQYF. The CDR3 nucleotides read TGTGCCAGCGGCCTCGGGACAGGGGGCTACGAGCAGTACTTC. Drawing the rest from reference TRBV28 and TRBJ2-7, the complete variable domain is DVKVTQSSRYLVKRTGEKVFLECVQDMDHENMFWYRQDPGLGLRLIYFSYDVKMKEKGDIPEGYSVSREKKERFSLILESASTNQTSMYLCASGLGTGGYEQYFGPGTRLTVT.

This chain uses TRBV9 with TRBJ2-2; perhaps TRBD2 as D (6 bases). V was clipped by 1 base and J by 0 bases, with 7 bases between them. The germline CDR1 and CDR2 sequences are SGDLS and YYNGEE. The CDR3 loop spans 15 amino acids. The CDR3: CASSVWGANTGELFF. CDR3 in DNA: TGTGCCAGCAGCGTATGGGGGGCGAACACCGGGGAGCTGTTTTTT.

Concerning this clonotype: Given the absence of the conserved phenylalanine or tryptophan at the CDR3 end, a read error is likely. The V and J genes are TRBV7-6 and TRBJ2-2; 8 nucleotides match TRBD2. The CDR3 totals 17 residues. Germline V gene data show CDR1 as SGHVS and CDR2 as FNYEAQ. The V gene end was trimmed by 1 base and the J gene end by 5 bases; junction bases not matched to a gene: 9. The CDR3 region has the DNA TGTGCCAGCAGCTTAGGACCAGCGGGAGTGGTTACCGGGGAGCTGTTTTCT. It translates to CASSLGPAGVVTGELFS.

With respect to this clonotype: Relative to the germline gene, one junction end is altered; a read error may explain this. V and J are TRBV30 and TRBJ1-2; no clear D gene. CDR3 length: 14 amino acids. Germline V gene lookup returns CDR1 GTSNPN and CDR2 SVGIG (reference sequence). CDR3 sequence: CAWGPVGPDFGYAF. Here the CDR3 DNA reads TGTGCCTGGGGCCCCGTTGGGCCTGATTTCGGCTACGCCTTC. Full variable domain (outside the CDR3, taken from reference TRBV30 and TRBJ1-2): SQTIHQWPATLVQPVGSPLSLECTVEGTSNPNLYWYRQAAGRGLQLLFYSVGIGQISSEVPQNLSASRPQDRQFILSSKKLLLSDSGFYLCAWGPVGPDFGYAFGSGTRLTVV.

This clonotype was counted ten times or more. The rearrangement joins TRBV4-1 to TRBJ2-2, with a tentative D call TRBD2 (6 bases). V gave up 4 bases and J gave up 3 bases, with 15 bases separating them. Germline V lookup: CDR1 MGHRA, CDR2 YSYEKL. CDR3 length: 16 amino acids. The CDR3 DNA reads TGCGCCAGCAGCCCGGGAGTAGGGTTGGACACCGGGGAGCTGTTTTTT. Translation: CASSPGVGLDTGELFF.

This clonotype has just a few counts. The rearrangement uses TRBV4-3 and TRBJ1-6, with 8 bases matching TRBD1. Germline CDR1 reads LGHNA; CDR2 reads YSLEER. The CDR3 extends over 15 amino acids. V lost 3 bases to trimming and J lost 7 bases; unmatched junction nucleotides: 5. The CDR3 DNA follows: TGCGCCAGCAGCCAGGGACAGGTTTCGAATTCACCCCTCCACTTT. This encodes CASSQGQVSNSPLHF.

In the case of this clonotype: Since a much larger clone is just one base distant, this may be a read error. This chain uses TRBV7-6 with TRBJ2-7; the D gene is possibly TRBD1 (5 bases). CDR3 length equals 13 residues. Germline CDR1 SGHVS, CDR2 FNYEAQ. CDR3 nucleotides: TGTGCCAGCAGTCCAGGGTGGACCTACAAGCAGTACTTC. This codes for CASSPGWTYKQYF.

This clonotype has at least ten counts. The chain uses TRBV5-6 and TRBJ2-1, with unresolved D. The CDR3 covers 15 residues. The germline V gene encodes CDR1 SGHDT and CDR2 YYEEEE. V dropped 3 bases and J dropped 6 bases, with 16 bases sitting between them. The CDR3 region is CASSSATFHGNEQFF. CDR3 DNA: TGTGCCAGCAGCTCCGCCACATTCCACGGCAATGAGCAGTTCTTC.

A note on this clonotype: This sequence may be a read error, since a much larger clone differs from it by one base. V is TRBV3-1 and J is TRBJ1-2, with a weak D call TRBD1 (5 bases). Germline lookup yields CDR1 LGHDT and CDR2 YNNKEL (reference sequence). CDR3 size: 12 residues. V lost 3 bases to trimming and J lost 14 bases, with 16 bases between them. The CDR3 DNA reads TGTGCCAGCAGCCAGGGGCAGGGTCTCCTTACCTTC. It translates to CASSQGQGLLTF.

The chain has TRBV9 and TRBJ2-7; perhaps D is TRBD1 or TRBD2 (5 bases each). Trimming left V 4 bases short and J 2 bases short, with 22 bases between. This CDR3 spans 17 amino acids. CDR1 is SGDLS and CDR2 is YYNGEE in the germline V gene. The CDR3 loop is CASSPGPTEPMTYEQYF. The CDR3 bases are TGTGCCAGCAGCCCGGGACCCACCGAGCCCATGACCTACGAGCAGTACTTC.

This clonotype was recorded many times. This rearrangement joins TRBV12-3 or TRBV12-4 to TRBJ1-2; D gene unclear. This CDR3 has 12 amino acids. The germline V and J ends were trimmed by 2 bases and 4 bases, with 5 bases remaining between them. Here the CDR3 reads CASSLPGYGYTF. DNA of the CDR3: TGTGCCAGCAGTTTACCGGGCTATGGCTACACCTTC.

This clonotype was counted a few times. This chain joins TRBV4-1 and TRBJ2-7; 10 bases map to TRBD2. The CDR3 consists of 15 residues. Germline-derived CDR1 and CDR2 are MGHRA and YSYEKL. V trimming: 1 base; J trimming: 6 bases; junction bases outside the gene matches: 6. The CDR3 reads CASSQGTSGSFEQYF. The CDR3 DNA follows: TGCGCCAGCAGCCAAGGGACTAGCGGTAGCTTCGAGCAGTACTTC.

This clonotype showed up many times. The rearrangement links TRBV20-1 to TRBJ2-3; 11 bases map to TRBD2. This CDR3 has 15 amino acids. CDR1 DFQATT and CDR2 SNEGSKA come from the germline V gene (reference sequence). After removal of 5 bases from V and 2 bases from J, the junction contained 6 bases not matched to a gene. The CDR3 nucleotides are TGCAGTGCTGGCCAACTAGCGGGGGACACAGATACGCAGTATTTT. It translates to CSAGQLAGDTDTQYF.